This T cell receptor (beta chain) appears in the sequencing data of a study of cytomegalovirus exposure and HLA in healthy donors. Study-wide context: From HLA-typed donors, an early data release held tens of millions of unique TCRs.

Study observations and caveats: About 87% or about 30% of the time was how often most TCR beta V segments were productive, according to an earlier analysis. One cluster of highly shared sequence variants probably arose as a sequencing artifact.

The CDR3 sequence is 16 residues long. V was cut by 4 bases and J by 8 bases, with 21 bases left in between. Germline V gives CDR1 SGHRS, CDR2 YFSETQ. Comments on this clone: Its specificity is unknown.

Both 60 Vbeta primers and 13 Jbeta primers went into the PCR. Method: immunoSEQ multiplex PCR; TCRdb's copy keeps in-frame clones and lacks some. The sample lists 170,000 or so clones, about 80% occurring once. This sequence joins TRBV5-1 and TRBJ1-4; D is possibly TRBD1 (6 bases). The source of this sequence is a boy between 10 and 17 years old in good health and CMV-seronegative. The sequenced sample was PBMCs. CDR3 residues: CASSAEGTRLPEKLFF. The CDR3 coding sequence is TGCGCCAGCAGCGCAGAAGGGACAAGGCTACCAGAAAAACTGTTTTTT.